The rows below give T cell receptor beta chains drawn from one sample of a study of identical twins' blood T cells. TCRdb re-called the 5' RACE reads through MiXCR, storing one row per CDR3 protein. In the table there are 400,000 or so distinct CDR3 sequences, more than 25% of which are singletons. Sequenced input: PBMCs. The receptors come from a woman aged 18 to 55 in good health. CDR3s include the opening cysteine and the closing phenylalanine or tryptophan.

CDR3 length	V gene	CDR3 protein
16	TRBV11-2	CASSLDASGAGYEQYF
11	TRBV21-1	CAKTSGRFPYF
15	TRBV19	CASSRDRVSTGELFF
15	TRBV6-5	CASSTTSGWGGELFF
13	TRBV3-1	CASSQDGQETQYF
17	TRBV25-1	CASSELGAGTGTYEQYF
15	TRBV7-8	CASSFIRTNTGELFF
16	TRBV5-1	CASSSTRHPTNEKLFF
12	TRBV5-6	CASSLALNEAFF
16	TRBV20-1	CSARDFSPGQRSPLHF
11	TRBV29-1	CSVFPEDTQYF
13	TRBV5-1	CASRGQITGELFF
15	TRBV15	CATSRDPTSGNTIYF